These 16 T cell receptor beta chains came from one sample sequenced in a study. TCRdb redid the calling of the RT-PCR reads with MiXCR, one entry per CDR3 protein. This sample yields about 700,000 distinct CDR3 sequences, of which approximately 15% are seen a single time; just over 3.5% belongs to the top ten. Sequenced: memory CD4+ T cells from blood. All receptors derive from a female donor in good health, serving as a healthy control.

The V call is TRBV20-1, the J call TRBJ1-5; D gene uncertain. Germline loops: CDR1 DFQATT, CDR2 SNEGSKA (reference sequence). The germline V and J ends were trimmed by 2 bases and 0 bases, with 8 bases remaining between them. CDR3 length equals 14 residues. The CDR3 nucleotides read TGCAGTGCTAGAAGGGCAGTTAGCAATCAGCCCCAGCATTTT. Translation: CSARRAVSNQPQHF.

This clonotype was recorded at least ten times. This chain connects TRBV20-1 to TRBJ2-3; D not certain. The CDR3 consists of 11 residues. From germline, CDR1 is DFQATT and CDR2 SNEGSKA (reference sequence). Trimming left V 1 base short and J 5 bases short, with 4 bases between. The CDR3 reads CSARGRDTQYF. In DNA, the CDR3 is TGCAGTGCTAGAGGACGAGATACGCAGTATTTT.

V usage is TRBV5-1 and J usage is TRBJ2-1, with a weak D call TRBD2 (5 bases). V was trimmed by 0 bases and J by 0 bases, leaving 10 bases between them. The CDR3 consists of 16 residues. Per the germline V gene, CDR1 is SGHRS and CDR2 is YFSETQ. CDR3 amino acids: CASSLAADSSYNEQFF. CDR3 DNA sequence: TGCGCCAGCAGCTTGGCCGCGGACTCCTCCTACAATGAGCAGTTCTTC.

J is TRBJ2-5 and V is TRBV20-1; D is undetermined. Between the trimmed V and J ends, which lost 0 bases and 4 bases, there was a span of 9 bases. Germline lookup yields CDR1 DFQATT and CDR2 SNEGSKA (reference sequence). CDR3 length equals 13 residues. In DNA, the CDR3 is TGCAGTGCTAGAGAAGACACCAGAGAGACCCAGTACTTC. It yields the protein CSAREDTRETQYF.

V gene TRBV20-1 combines with J gene TRBJ2-7; TRBD2 matches 12 bases. Losses at the gene ends were 5 bases for V and 0 bases for J; bases not matched to a gene: 11. The germline V gene encodes CDR1 DFQATT and CDR2 SNEGSKA (reference sequence). The CDR3 is 17 amino acids. The CDR3 coding sequence is TGCAGTGCTGTGAAGGGGACTAGCGGGTCCTTCTCCTACGAGCAGTACTTC. This sequence encodes CSAVKGTSGSFSYEQYF.

This clonotype turned up a few times. The chain uses TRBV7-2 and TRBJ1-1; D is ambiguous. The CDR3 covers 13 residues. Germline loops: CDR1 SGHTA, CDR2 FQGNSA. V lost 10 bases to trimming and J lost 1 base, with 13 bases between them. CDR3 in DNA: TGTGCCATTCGGGGAGGGAGGAACACTGAAGCTTTCTTT. This gives the protein CAIRGGRNTEAFF.

This clonotype was detected a few times. The V call is TRBV20-1, the J call TRBJ1-5; a weak D match, TRBD1 (6 bases). Trimming cost V 6 bases and J 3 bases, with 15 bases left between them. The CDR3 loop spans 14 amino acids. Germline CDR1 DFQATT, CDR2 SNEGSKA (reference sequence). CDR3 DNA sequence: TGCAGTGCGCAGTCGTGGGGGCCCAATCAGCCCCAGCATTTT. Its translation is CSAQSWGPNQPQHF.

This clonotype was picked up a small number of times. The genes are TRBV28 and TRBJ2-7, with 7 bases fitting TRBD1. The CDR3 has 14 amino acids. Germline-derived CDR1 and CDR2 are MDHEN and SYDVKM. The J segment lost 4 bases and the V segment lost 9 bases, leaving 12 bases of the junction unmatched. CDR3 protein: CASAPGTVDYEQYF. The CDR3 DNA follows: TGTGCCAGTGCACCCGGGACAGTGGATTACGAGCAGTACTTC. Variable domain in full (rest from reference TRBV28 and TRBJ2-7): DVKVTQSSRYLVKRTGEKVFLECVQDMDHENMFWYRQDPGLGLRLIYFSYDVKMKEKGDIPEGYSVSREKKERFSLILESASTNQTSMYLCASAPGTVDYEQYFGPGTRLTVT.

This clonotype was seen only a few times. In nucleotides, the CDR3 is TGCGCCAGCAGCCAAGAACCTGTTGCCTCCTACGAGCAGTACTTC. It translates to CASSQEPVASYEQYF. V usage is TRBV4-1 and J usage is TRBJ2-7, with D hard to call. CDR3 length: 15 residues. Trimming pared 0 bases from V and 0 bases from J, leaving 9 bases between. Per germline, CDR1 MGHRA and CDR2 YSYEKL.

In this sample, this clonotype turned up a few times. This chain connects TRBV20-1 to TRBJ1-2; 7 positions agree with TRBD1. With 5 bases clipped from V and 1 base from J, the junction kept 7 bases outside the gene matches. The CDR3 has 14 amino acids. Germline CDR1 and CDR2: DFQATT and SNEGSKA (reference sequence). The CDR3 loop reads CSAARTGVNYGYTF. In nucleotides, the CDR3 is TGCAGTGCTGCCCGTACAGGGGTTAACTATGGCTACACCTTC.

This clonotype was detected only a few times. The CDR3 bases are TGTGCCAGCAGTTTACTGGGGTCAAGTGAAAAACTGTTTTTT. Amino acid sequence: CASSLLGSSEKLFF. The rearrangement uses TRBV12-3 or TRBV12-4 and TRBJ1-4; D is ambiguous. The CDR3 is 14 residues long. V was cut by 2 bases and J by 7 bases, with 11 bases left in between.

The chain recombines TRBV20-1 with TRBJ1-4; D not certain. CDR3 length: 12 residues. Germline CDR1 is DFQATT and CDR2 is SNEGSKA (reference sequence). V was clipped by 3 bases and J by 7 bases, with 9 bases between them. The CDR3 here is CSASLDFEKLFF. The CDR3 nucleotides read TGCAGTGCTAGCCTGGACTTTGAAAAACTGTTTTTT.

This clonotype was observed a few times. J is TRBJ2-1 and V is TRBV6-1; D uncertain. Germline V gives CDR1 MNHNS, CDR2 SASEGT. Between the trimmed V and J ends, which lost 7 bases and 2 bases, there was a span of 6 bases. CDR3 length equals 12 residues. CDR3 residues: CASKGTYNEQFF. CDR3 DNA: TGTGCCAGCAAAGGAACCTACAATGAGCAGTTCTTC.

This clonotype was observed a handful of times. The rearrangement uses TRBV20-1 and TRBJ2-5, with 9 nucleotides matching TRBD2. Germline loops: CDR1 DFQATT, CDR2 SNEGSKA (reference sequence). Trimming took 0 bases from V and 5 from J; bases not matched to a gene: 7. This CDR3 contains 15 residues. The CDR3 loop reads CSAREKLAGRETQYF. The CDR3 DNA is TGCAGTGCTAGAGAGAAGCTAGCGGGAAGGGAGACCCAGTACTTC.

Ten or more counts support this clonotype. The chain links TRBV11-2 to TRBJ1-4, with 9 positions matching TRBD1. The CDR3 covers 14 residues. CDR1 SGHAT and CDR2 FQNNGV come from the germline V gene. Trimming cost V 3 bases and J 6 bases; bases outside gene matches: 2. The CDR3 bases are TGTGCCAGCAGCTTGACAGGGGGTTATGAAAAACTGTTTTTT. As protein: CASSLTGGYEKLFF. Full variable domain (outside the CDR3, taken from reference TRBV11-2 and TRBJ1-4): EAGVAQSPRYKIIEKRQSVAFWCNPISGHATLYWYQQILGQGPKLLIQFQNNGVVDDSQLPKDRFSAERLKGVDSTLKIQPAKLEDSAVYLCASSLTGGYEKLFFGSGTQLSVL.

This sequence joins TRBV5-1 and TRBJ2-3; no reliable D call. CDR1 and CDR2 from the germline V gene are SGHRS and YFSETQ. The CDR3 sequence is 17 residues long. Between the trimmed V and J ends, which lost 0 bases and 3 bases, there was a span of 17 bases. In nucleotides, the CDR3 is TGCGCCAGCAGCTTGGCCTCAGGTGGAGTATCGACAGATACGCAGTATTTT. It codes for CASSLASGGVSTDTQYF.